The 13 T cell receptor beta chains listed next were all sequenced from one sample in a study of shared clonotypes between healthy human individuals. Data came from immunoSEQ multiplex PCR; TCRdb stores just in-frame clones and leaves some out. The table includes about 980,000 clones, roughly 72% detected once. The specimen sequenced was memory CD4+ T cells sorted from blood. Subset of the sample: CD45RA-negative fraction. Source of these receptors: a man younger than 35 in good health.

The chain is built from TRBV4-3 and TRBJ2-3; D remains ambiguous. Trimming removed 1 base at V and 5 bases at J, with 19 bases between. The CDR3 is 17 amino acids. Germline loops: CDR1 LGHNA, CDR2 YSLEER. Here the CDR3 DNA reads TGCGCCAGCAGCCAAGGCCCCGTACGAACCTCCCGAGATACGCAGTATTTT. Protein product: CASSQGPVRTSRDTQYF.

The chain combines TRBV7-9 with TRBJ1-4, with no clear D. CDR1 and CDR2 (germline): SEHNR, FQNEAQ (reference sequence). V dropped 5 bases and J dropped 2 bases, with 15 bases sitting between them. The CDR3 totals 16 residues. CDR3 protein: CASSPEAGGTNEKLFF. The CDR3 DNA reads as TGTGCCAGCAGCCCCGAAGCCGGAGGGACTAATGAAAAACTGTTTTTT.

This sequence joins TRBV28 and TRBJ1-4, with D possibly being TRBD1 (6 bases). The germline V and J ends were trimmed by 3 bases and 5 bases, with 10 bases remaining between them. Germline loops: CDR1 MDHEN, CDR2 SYDVKM. The CDR3 extends over 14 amino acids. CDR3 region: CASSFRTVNEKLFF. CDR3 coding DNA: TGTGCCAGCAGTTTCAGGACAGTAAATGAAAAACTGTTTTTT.

This clone showed up just once. The rearrangement joins TRBV27 to TRBJ2-7; 8 nucleotides match TRBD2. Germline CDR1 and CDR2: MNHEY and SMNVEV (reference sequence). There are 17 residues in the CDR3. V was clipped by 4 bases and J by 0 bases; unmatched bases: 11. Here the CDR3 reads CASSSISLADYSYEQYF. The CDR3 DNA reads TGTGCCAGCAGTTCCATCTCACTAGCGGACTACTCCTACGAGCAGTACTTC.

The chain has TRBV6-6 and TRBJ1-6, with D possibly being TRBD1 (5 bases). The CDR3 has 14 residues. Trimming removed 5 bases at V and 4 bases at J, with 9 bases between. CDR1 is MNHNY and CDR2 is SVGAGI in the germline V gene (reference sequence). The CDR3: CASSLDRYNSPLHF. CDR3 sequence (DNA): TGTGCCAGCAGTCTCGACAGATATAATTCACCCCTCCACTTT.

The chain is built from TRBV28 and TRBJ1-4; TRBD1 matches 7 bases. Germline trimming cut 2 bases from V and 4 bases from J; bases unmatched to any gene: 4. This CDR3 is built from 15 residues. CDR1 and CDR2 (germline): MDHEN, SYDVKM. Written as DNA, the CDR3 is TGTGCCAGCAGTTTACTAGGGACAGTTAATGAAAAACTGTTTTTT. As protein: CASSLLGTVNEKLFF.

Notes on this clone: A read error may explain this, as a much larger clone is one base away. The gene calls are TRBV6-6 and TRBJ1-1; no reliable D call. With 1 base removed from V and 1 base from J, the gap between germline ends came to 4 bases. The CDR3 loop spans 13 amino acids. Germline loops: CDR1 MNHNY, CDR2 SVGAGI (reference sequence). DNA of the CDR3: TGTGCCAGCAGTTACTTGGAGAACACTGAAGCTTTCTTT. This sequence encodes CASSYLENTEAFF.

The chain couples TRBV5-1 to TRBJ1-2, with 8 bases identical to TRBD1. Trimming cost V 4 bases and J 7 bases; bases outside gene matches: 15. This CDR3 contains 16 residues. Germline assignment: CDR1 SGHRS and CDR2 YFSETQ. The CDR3 DNA reads TGCGCCAGCAGCCCCGCCGGACAGGGCGGACTTGGTGGCTACACCTTC. Protein sequence: CASSPAGQGGLGGYTF.

As for this clone: A read error may be the cause here, since a much bigger clone is one base away. The V call is TRBV27, the J call TRBJ1-1; 7 positions agree with TRBD1. The CDR3 has 13 residues. CDR1 is MNHEY and CDR2 is SMNVEV in the germline V gene (reference sequence). J lost 1 base, V lost 7 bases, and 3 bases had no gene match. The CDR3 spells CASTRTGNTEAFF. In DNA, the CDR3 is TGTGCCAGCACCCGGACAGGGAACACTGAAGCTTTCTTT.

The V call is TRBV9, the J call TRBJ1-1, with 7 bases matching TRBD1. This CDR3 spans 15 amino acids. Germline V gene data show CDR1 as SGDLS and CDR2 as YYNGEE. With 4 bases clipped from V and 1 base from J, the junction kept 7 bases outside the gene matches. CDR3 in amino acids: CASSLGQLGNTEAFF. CDR3 DNA sequence: TGTGCCAGCAGCTTGGGACAGCTAGGGAACACTGAAGCTTTCTTT.

This chain connects TRBV5-1 to TRBJ2-7; 8 nucleotides agree with TRBD2. The CDR3 extends over 15 amino acids. Germline V CDR1 and CDR2: SGHRS, YFSETQ. The V and J ends lost 4 bases and 6 bases, in that order; junction bases with no gene match: 12. The CDR3 protein is CASSAEGLVGGEQYF. CDR3 nucleotide sequence: TGCGCCAGCAGCGCTGAGGGACTAGTTGGGGGCGAGCAGTACTTC.

The chain employs TRBV27 and TRBJ2-3; 14 nucleotides align to TRBD2. V trimming: 5 bases; J trimming: 6 bases; junction bases outside the gene matches: 7. CDR3 length: 16 amino acids. Germline lookup yields CDR1 MNHEY and CDR2 SMNVEV (reference sequence). The CDR3, as DNA: TGTGCCAGCAGTACCCAGACTAGCGGGAGGGCCGATACGCAGTATTTT. Its protein is CASSTQTSGRADTQYF.

The rearrangement joins TRBV28 to TRBJ2-3, with TRBD1 matching 7 bases. V lost 8 bases and J lost 0; bases outside the gene matches: 8. The CDR3 covers 15 residues. Germline-derived CDR1 and CDR2 are MDHEN and SYDVKM. The CDR3 here is CASSPGTASTDTQYF. In DNA, the CDR3 is TGTGCCAGCTCCCCCGGGACAGCTAGCACAGATACGCAGTATTTT.